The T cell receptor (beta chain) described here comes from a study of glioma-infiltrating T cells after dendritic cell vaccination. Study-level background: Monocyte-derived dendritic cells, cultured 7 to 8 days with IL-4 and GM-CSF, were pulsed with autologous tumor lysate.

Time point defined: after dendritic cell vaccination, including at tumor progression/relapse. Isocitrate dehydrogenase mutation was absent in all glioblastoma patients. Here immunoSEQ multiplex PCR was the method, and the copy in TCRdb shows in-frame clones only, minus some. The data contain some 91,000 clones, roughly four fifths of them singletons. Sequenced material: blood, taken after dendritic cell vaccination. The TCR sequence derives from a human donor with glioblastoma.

CDR3 sequence: CASSLGPEDYNEQFF. The DNA for the CDR3 is TGTGCCAGCAGCTTGGGGCCCGAGGATTACAATGAGCAGTTCTTC. The chain recombines TRBV5-5 with TRBJ2-1; no reliable D call. The germline V gene has CDR1 SGHKS and CDR2 YYEKEE (reference sequence). There are 15 residues in the CDR3. The V end was cut by 0 bases, the J end by 4 bases, with 11 bases between.